Below are 24 T cell receptor beta chains sequenced from a single sample in a study of siplizumab effects on memory and regulatory T cells. This table comes from immunoSEQ multiplex PCR, and its TCRdb copy is limited to in-frame clones, with some not included. Of 70,000 to 90,000 clones detected, 85% to 90% appear once; the ten largest clones hold roughly 15%. Sequencing used CD4+ T cells sorted from blood. The source is a human donor in good health.

The J gene is TRBJ2-2, the V gene TRBV28, with TRBD2 matching 7 bases. The V gene's germline CDR1 is MDHEN and CDR2 SYDVKM. Losses at the gene ends were 6 bases for V and 8 bases for J; bases not matched to a gene: 15. This CDR3 is built from 16 residues. The CDR3 reads CASRLSPRPSGGELFF. DNA for the CDR3: TGTGCCAGCAGGCTATCCCCGCGGCCTAGCGGAGGGGAGCTGTTTTTT. The variable domain in full, with the rest retrieved from reference TRBV28 and TRBJ2-2, is DVKVTQSSRYLVKRTGEKVFLECVQDMDHENMFWYRQDPGLGLRLIYFSYDVKMKEKGDIPEGYSVSREKKERFSLILESASTNQTSMYLCASRLSPRPSGGELFFGEGSRLTVL.

This CDR3 is CASKGLSASGNTIYF. The DNA for the CDR3 is TGTGCCAGCAAAGGACTATCCGCCTCTGGAAACACCATATATTTT. V usage is TRBV28 and J usage is TRBJ1-3, with D unclear. The germline CDR1 and CDR2 sequences are MDHEN and SYDVKM. The CDR3 has 15 amino acids. The V and J ends lost 7 bases and 0 bases respectively, with 13 bases between them.

The chain is built from TRBV5-1 and TRBJ1-6; 11 positions match TRBD1. The V and J ends lost 4 bases and 9 bases, in that order; junction bases with no gene match: 6. This CDR3 contains 15 residues. Germline V CDR1 and CDR2: SGHRS, YFSETQ. The CDR3 bases are TGCGCCAGCAGCCCGGGACAGGGGGTCTTTTCACCCCTCCACTTT. It encodes CASSPGQGVFSPLHF.

This clone was counted between two and nine times. CDR3 in amino acids: CASSTRTILNTEAFF. CDR3 in DNA: TGCGCCAGCAGCACCCGGACAATTCTAAACACTGAAGCTTTCTTT. The V and J genes are TRBV4-1 and TRBJ1-1; tentatively, D is TRBD1 (5 bases). The V end was cut by 5 bases, the J end by 2 bases, with 15 bases between. Germline CDR1 is MGHRA and CDR2 is YSYEKL. This CDR3 contains 15 residues.

The chain combines TRBV25-1 with TRBJ1-2, with 7 bases aligning to TRBD1. There are 14 residues in the CDR3. With V trimmed by 4 bases and J by 5 bases, 7 bases remained unmatched. Germline lookup yields CDR1 MGHDK and CDR2 SYGVNS. CDR3 in amino acids: CASSAGTEVYGYTF. Here the CDR3 DNA reads TGTGCCAGCAGTGCCGGGACAGAGGTGTATGGCTACACCTTC.

This chain joins TRBV6-6 and TRBJ2-1; a possible D gene is TRBD2 (5 bases). There are 11 residues in the CDR3. Per the germline V gene, CDR1 is MNHNY and CDR2 is SVGAGI (reference sequence). With 6 bases removed from V and 10 bases from J, the gap between germline ends came to 10 bases. The CDR3 here is CASRNREEQFF. DNA of the CDR3: TGTGCCAGCAGAAACCGGGAAGAGCAGTTCTTC.

This clone was counted a single time. The CDR3 spells CASSYGSSGVPNEQYF. CDR3 DNA sequence: TGTGCCAGCAGTTACGGATCCTCAGGGGTCCCCAACGAGCAGTACTTC. The V and J genes are TRBV6-6 and TRBJ2-7; D is perhaps TRBD1 (6 bases). Germline CDR1 reads MNHNY; CDR2 reads SVGAGI (reference sequence). Trimming removed 2 bases at V and 5 bases at J, with 19 bases between. The CDR3 runs 16 residues.

A single count supports this clone. V and J are TRBV5-1 and TRBJ1-3; TRBD1 aligns across 9 bases. Germline CDR1 reads SGHRS; CDR2 reads YFSETQ. The V segment lost 0 bases and the J segment 0 bases; nucleotides outside the gene matches: 1. The CDR3 length is 16 residues. The CDR3 nucleotides read TGCGCCAGCAGCTTGGGACAGGGGGGCTCTGGAAACACCATATATTTT. This codes for CASSLGQGGSGNTIYF.

V usage is TRBV5-1 and J usage is TRBJ2-5; D might be TRBD1 or TRBD2, each matching 5 bases. The CDR3 has 14 amino acids. Germline V gives CDR1 SGHRS, CDR2 YFSETQ. Between the trimmed V and J ends, which lost 0 bases and 4 bases, there was a span of 10 bases. CDR3: CASSLDWGRETQYF. The CDR3 DNA reads TGCGCCAGCAGCTTGGATTGGGGACGAGAGACCCAGTACTTC.

J is TRBJ1-5 and V is TRBV18; a weak D match, TRBD1 (5 bases). This CDR3 region has 15 residues. Per germline, CDR1 KGHSH and CDR2 LQKENI. V was shortened by 3 bases and J by 4 bases, with 13 bases between the two germline ends. CDR3 nucleotides: TGTGCCAGCTCACCCGGGACGGGAAGAAATCAGCCCCAGCATTTT. It yields the protein CASSPGTGRNQPQHF.

This chain uses TRBV11-2 with TRBJ2-7; the match to TRBD2 covers 13 bases. The V gene end was trimmed by 5 bases and the J gene end by 2 bases; junction bases not matched to a gene: 0. The length of the CDR3 is 14 residues. CDR1 and CDR2 (germline): SGHAT, FQNNGV. CDR3 loop: CASSGLAGAYEQYF. As DNA, the CDR3 is TGTGCCAGCAGCGGACTAGCGGGAGCCTACGAGCAGTACTTC.

The rearrangement uses TRBV2 and TRBJ1-5; 8 bases line up with TRBD1. Trimming cost V 6 bases and J 4 bases; bases outside gene matches: 5. The CDR3 sequence is 14 residues long. Germline V CDR1 and CDR2: SNHLY, FYNNEI. CDR3 residues: CASRAGQGNQPQHF. In nucleotides, the CDR3 is TGTGCCAGCAGAGCAGGACAGGGAAATCAGCCCCAGCATTTT.

The chain couples TRBV2 to TRBJ1-1; D gene uncertain. The germline gives CDR1 SNHLY, CDR2 FYNNEI. The CDR3 extends over 14 amino acids. Trimming shortened V by 5 bases and J by 1 base, and 11 bases separated the two germline ends. The CDR3 protein is CASSPRTGNTEAFF. The CDR3 DNA reads as TGTGCCAGCAGTCCTCGGACGGGGAACACTGAAGCTTTCTTT.

This chain links TRBV6-1 with TRBJ2-1; 9 nucleotides align to TRBD2. The ends lost 4 bases at V and 3 bases at J; junction bases unmatched: 10. This CDR3 contains 17 residues. Per germline, CDR1 MNHNS and CDR2 SASEGT. The CDR3 sequence: CASSGGASGEHYNEQFF. The CDR3, as DNA: TGTGCCAGCAGTGGTGGGGCTAGCGGGGAACACTACAATGAGCAGTTCTTC.

This chain uses TRBV11-2 with TRBJ1-1; D is unresolved. The CDR3 totals 15 residues. Germline CDR1 SGHAT, CDR2 FQNNGV. Trimming cost V 0 bases and J 5 bases, with 13 bases left between them. The CDR3 sequence is CASSLDPGVTTEAFF. CDR3 nucleotide sequence: TGTGCCAGCAGCTTAGATCCCGGGGTAACGACTGAAGCTTTCTTT.

The genes are TRBV2 and TRBJ2-7, with D possibly matching TRBD2 (5 bases). The CDR3 is made up of 14 amino acids. V lost 8 bases to trimming and J lost 4 bases, with 18 bases between them. Per the germline V gene, CDR1 is SNHLY and CDR2 is FYNNEI. The CDR3 region is CASQSLGVEYEQYF. CDR3 DNA sequence: TGTGCCAGCCAATCCCTGGGAGTAGAATACGAGCAGTACTTC.

V and J are TRBV6-5 and TRBJ1-2; D call uncertain. Germline CDR1 is MNHEY and CDR2 is SVGAGI. The CDR3 length is 13 residues. V was trimmed by 5 bases and J by 3 bases, leaving 10 bases between them. The CDR3 here is CASSPGPHYGYTF. CDR3 nucleotides: TGTGCCAGCAGTCCGGGCCCTCACTATGGCTACACCTTC.

V gene TRBV6-6 combines with J gene TRBJ1-2; 9 nucleotides match TRBD1. The CDR3 length is 14 residues. The J segment lost 8 bases and the V segment lost 0 bases, leaving 4 bases of the junction unmatched. Germline V lookup: CDR1 MNHNY, CDR2 SVGAGI (reference sequence). The CDR3 protein is CASSYSRTGEGYTF. DNA of the CDR3: TGTGCCAGCAGTTACTCCCGGACAGGGGAGGGCTACACCTTC.

The chain is built from TRBV28 and TRBJ2-1; D is ambiguous. The CDR3 runs 12 residues. With 3 bases removed from V and 13 bases from J, the gap between germline ends came to 13 bases. Germline loops: CDR1 MDHEN, CDR2 SYDVKM. CDR3 residues: CASSFPERGQFF. For the CDR3, the DNA is TGTGCCAGCAGTTTTCCGGAACGAGGCCAGTTCTTC.

This chain uses TRBV30 with TRBJ1-2, with 7 bases aligning to TRBD1. The CDR3 runs to 14 residues. Germline-derived CDR1 and CDR2 are GTSNPN and SVGIG (reference sequence). J lost 5 bases, V lost 0 bases, and 6 bases had no gene match. CDR3 DNA sequence: TGTGCCTGGAGTGTACACAGGGGTTGGTATGGCTACACCTTC. As protein: CAWSVHRGWYGYTF.

J is TRBJ1-2 and V is TRBV11-2; a possible D gene is TRBD1 (5 bases). V lost 2 bases and J 5 bases, leaving 15 bases between the germline ends. This CDR3 comprises 15 residues. CDR1 and CDR2 (germline): SGHAT, FQNNGV. The CDR3 sequence: CASSLLRVSAYGYTF. The CDR3 nucleotides read TGTGCCAGCAGCTTACTCAGGGTATCGGCTTATGGCTACACCTTC.

The sample holds a few counts of this clone. This chain uses TRBV18 with TRBJ2-3; possibly TRBD2 for D (5 bases). From germline, CDR1 is KGHSH and CDR2 LQKENI. The CDR3 is 13 residues long. Trimming cost V 3 bases and J 1 base, with 5 bases left between them. For the CDR3, the DNA is TGTGCCAGCTCACCGGGAGGCACAGATACGCAGTATTTT. Its protein product is CASSPGGTDTQYF.

This chain uses TRBV6-6 with TRBJ2-3, with 10 bases fitting TRBD1. The germline gives CDR1 MNHNY, CDR2 SVGAGI (reference sequence). Trimming took 4 bases from V and 6 from J; bases not matched to a gene: 7. The CDR3 totals 15 residues. The CDR3, as DNA: TGTGCCAGCAGTTTACGGACAGGGGGGCTGGATACGCAGTATTTT. It is translated as CASSLRTGGLDTQYF.

The rearrangement uses TRBV23-1 and TRBJ2-3; D is uncertain. Being an ORF, TRBV23-1 has a function that is uncertain. The CDR3 is made up of 13 amino acids. Trimming removed 3 bases from V and 2 bases from J, with 6 bases in between. The CDR3 region is CASSHSATDTQYF. The CDR3 nucleotides are TGCGCCAGCAGTCACTCAGCCACAGATACGCAGTATTTT.